Sequencing of this T cell receptor (beta chain) was carried out in a study of early T cells in non-severe SARS-CoV-2 infection. For the study at large: From unsorted whole blood, bulk RNA was sequenced, and the chains remained unpaired.

Study results and limitations: In VDJdb matching, anti-spike CD8 responses were favored while private and CD4 specificities went missing.

Points on this clonotype: The antigen remains undetermined. The junction and the germline gene differ at one end; a read error may be behind it.

Unique molecular identifiers tagged individual cDNA molecules. Via MiXCR, TCRdb re-called the 5' RACE reads, giving one row per CDR3 protein. This table holds roughly 93,000 distinct CDR3 sequences, more than 9.5% found once. CDR3 size: 16 residues. CDR1 KGHSH and CDR2 LQKENI come from the germline V gene. This TCR came from an adult who was a healthcare worker with PCR-confirmed SARS-CoV-2 infection or an uninfected control (not recorded which). The sequenced material came from whole blood. This chain uses TRBV18 with TRBJ2-3; 9 bases align to TRBD1. CDR3 sequence: CASTPRQGGSTDTQYF. The CDR3 region has the DNA TGTGCCAGCACACCAAGACAGGGGGGGAGCACAGATACGCAGTATTTT.